Listed below are T cell receptor beta chains from one sample, sequenced in a study of blood T cell repertoires in COVID-19. TCRdb's copy holds only in-frame clones and misses some; the assay was immunoSEQ multiplex PCR. The profile covers some 220,000 clones, with around 80% appearing a single time and approximately 10% taken by the ten largest. The sequenced sample consisted of peripheral blood. These receptors all stem from a man in his fifties or sixties with active or convalescent COVID-19. CDR3s leave out the opening cysteine and the closing phenylalanine or tryptophan.

v_call: TRBV6-2/TRBV6-3
cdr3_aa: ASSYLARLAGDSYEQY

v_call: TRBV19
cdr3_aa: ASSIRGGQPQH

v_call: TRBV29-1
cdr3_aa: SVEGPNSGTIY

v_call: TRBV19
cdr3_aa: ASSTQDTAYYGYT

v_call: TRBV6-6
cdr3_aa: ASSYEVDHNEQF

v_call: TRBV4-3
cdr3_aa: ASSHGQGREQY

v_call: TRBV7-9
cdr3_aa: ASSTPVGQGATNEKLF

v_call: TRBV19
cdr3_aa: ASSTTSGGLLKETQY

v_call: TRBV28
cdr3_aa: ASGWGGRHRGYNEQF

v_call: TRBV18
cdr3_aa: ASSPSGRTGVNYGYT

v_call: TRBV5-1
cdr3_aa: ASSLVGLAHNNEQF

v_call: TRBV5-6
cdr3_aa: ASSLGSGRGNTGELF

v_call: TRBV18
cdr3_aa: ASSPLSLQGAGELF

v_call: TRBV11-2
cdr3_aa: ASSLERADNEQF

v_call: TRBV29-1
cdr3_aa: SAEELERYNEQF

v_call: TRBV5-5
cdr3_aa: ASSAGQLLSNQPQH

v_call: TRBV19
cdr3_aa: ASNPTASSTDTQY

v_call: TRBV5-1
cdr3_aa: ASRDQGGNYNEQF

v_call: TRBV11-2
cdr3_aa: ASSLVENTGELF

v_call: TRBV11-2
cdr3_aa: ASSLEWDNINEQF

v_call: TRBV28
cdr3_aa: ASPFGLVEEPLH

v_call: TRBV20-1
cdr3_aa: SASGRAGGKDEQY

v_call: TRBV27
cdr3_aa: ASSERGWGDEQF

v_call: TRBV19
cdr3_aa: ASSRRDSQSSYNSPLH

v_call: TRBV5-5
cdr3_aa: ASSPGQGAVNTEAF

v_call: TRBV15
cdr3_aa: ATSGDRTNTGELF

v_call: TRBV4-2
cdr3_aa: ASSPTRTGSGNTIY

v_call: TRBV5-1
cdr3_aa: ASSVTGMGTEAF

v_call: TRBV13
cdr3_aa: ASSLGTGFEAF

v_call: TRBV7-9
cdr3_aa: ASSIYSNPGTGNTIY

v_call: TRBV6-5
cdr3_aa: ASRPGHFYGYT

v_call: TRBV7-9
cdr3_aa: ASSRGSGETQY

v_call: TRBV15
cdr3_aa: ATSRVGAGANVLT

v_call: TRBV4-3
cdr3_aa: ASSQLGDSSGNTIY

v_call: TRBV5-1
cdr3_aa: ASSLIAGEETQY

v_call: TRBV13
cdr3_aa: ASSSWTSGGTDTQY

v_call: TRBV6-5
cdr3_aa: ASSGGGYGYT

v_call: TRBV28
cdr3_aa: ASSLRGRADFTQY

v_call: TRBV29-1
cdr3_aa: SVERSGVLAGSTDTQY

v_call: TRBV6-5
cdr3_aa: ASSSQGWEYGYT

v_call: TRBV7-2
cdr3_aa: ASSLVSGVYEQY

v_call: TRBV28
cdr3_aa: ASSLPDSPGGYT

v_call: TRBV28
cdr3_aa: ASRAYRGQETQY

v_call: TRBV6-6
cdr3_aa: ASSHREGNTEAF

v_call: TRBV6-1
cdr3_aa: ASSEIEGGLAGVEGGELF

v_call: TRBV9
cdr3_aa: ASSVGRTGDPEAF